These T cell receptor beta chains were read from a single sample in a study of beta chain features in type 1 diabetes. The data were produced by immunoSEQ multiplex PCR, yet TCRdb's version contains in-frame clones alone and is incomplete. The repertoire includes about 290,000 clones, 8% of them detected once, and approximately 1% sits in the top ten. Sequencing was carried out using central memory CD4+ T cells from blood. All receptors derive from a woman between 18 and 30 years old in good health. Each CDR3 is given with its conserved first and last residue. D genes are given only for firm matches. A row's size may be missing; if present it is once, few, many or a size class.

V	length	size	D	J	DNA	CDR3
TRBV25-1	17	NA	TRBD1	TRBJ2-7	TGTGCCAGCAGTGACCCCCCATCCGGGACAGGGGGCTACGAGCAGTACTTC	CASSDPPSGTGGYEQYF
TRBV11-2	14	NA	NA	TRBJ2-2	TGTGCCAGCAGCTTCATAGTAGACACCGGGGAGCTGTTTTTT	CASSFIVDTGELFF
TRBV6-5	15	NA	NA	TRBJ2-1	TGTGCCAGCAGTAACCGGAGGAAACGGTCCAATGAGCAGTTCTTC	CASSNRRKRSNEQFF
TRBV18	15	NA	NA	TRBJ1-1	TGTGCCAGCTCAGAAACGTGGGTGGGCCCCACTGAAGCTTTCTTT	CASSETWVGPTEAFF
TRBV7-9	12	NA	NA	TRBJ1-1	TGTGCCAGCAGCCAACAGGTTGCGAGGGCTTTCTTT	CASSQQVARAFF
TRBV6-5	16	few	NA	TRBJ2-1	TGTGCCAGCAGTTACGAGGGGTCACTCTCCTACAATGAGCAGTTCTTC	CASSYEGSLSYNEQFF
TRBV29-1	15	NA	NA	TRBJ2-3	TGCAGCGTCCGGGCGGGGTATGAGGGGTCAGATACGCAGTATTTT	CSVRAGYEGSDTQYF
TRBV7-4	14	NA	NA	TRBJ1-6	TGTGCCAGCAGCGCTCGGGTTGGCGATTCACCCCTCCACTTT	CASSARVGDSPLHF
TRBV18	13	few	TRBD1	TRBJ1-2	TGTGCCAGCTCACCCCGGGACAGGGGTGGCTACACCTTC	CASSPRDRGGYTF
TRBV14	12	few	NA	TRBJ2-3	TGTGCCAGCAGCCAAGGGGGGACTCCCACGTATTTT	CASSQGGTPTYF
TRBV5-1	13	NA	NA	TRBJ2-2	TGCGCCAGCAGCTTGGGGAGCACCGGGGAGCTGTTTTTT	CASSLGSTGELFF
TRBV5-1	14	few	TRBD2	TRBJ2-1	TGCGCCAGCAGCTTGGAAACTAGCGTGGGTGAGCAGTTCTTC	CASSLETSVGEQFF
TRBV12-5	15	few	TRBD2	TRBJ2-1	TGTGCTAGTGGCCTGACTAGCGGGGGGGCAGGTGAGCAGTTCTTC	CASGLTSGGAGEQFF
TRBV19	14	NA	NA	TRBJ2-7	TGTGCCAGTAGTAGGCAGGGAGGTCTCCACGAGCAGTACTTC	CASSRQGGLHEQYF
TRBV4-3	13	few	NA	TRBJ2-3	TGCGCCAGCAGCGGCAGGGGAGCAGATACGCAGTATTTT	CASSGRGADTQYF
TRBV9	15	NA	NA	TRBJ2-7	TGTGCCAGCAGCGTAGGAGGGCAGGGAGGCTACGAGCAGTACTTC	CASSVGGQGGYEQYF
TRBV6-5	16	few	TRBD1	TRBJ1-2	TGTGCCAGCAGTTCCACCGGGACAGGGGGCCTTTATGGCTACACCTTC	CASSSTGTGGLYGYTF
TRBV25-1	16	few	NA	TRBJ1-1	TGTGCCAGCAGTGAAGTGGGGGGAGGGATGAACACTGAAGCTTTCTTT	CASSEVGGGMNTEAFF
TRBV13	15	NA	NA	TRBJ1-4	TGTGCCAGCAGCCTGAGCGGGACCAAGAATGAAAAACTGTTTTTT	CASSLSGTKNEKLFF
TRBV4-3	13	NA	NA	TRBJ2-5	TGCGCCAGCAGCGCAGGGAGGCAAGAGACCCAGTACTTC	CASSAGRQETQYF
TRBV7-2	13	NA	TRBD2	TRBJ2-1	TGTGCCAGCAGCTTAGAGCGGGGGACTGAGCAGTTCTTC	CASSLERGTEQFF
TRBV18	14	NA	NA	TRBJ1-3	TGTGCCAGCCACGCCGGGGGAGGTGGAAACACCATATATTTT	CASHAGGGGNTIYF
TRBV4-3	13	NA	NA	TRBJ1-2	TGCGCCAGCAGCCAAGGCGGGCTCGGTGGCTACACCTTC	CASSQGGLGGYTF
TRBV7-2	14	few	NA	TRBJ2-2	TGTGCCAGCGGCAGAGAGCGATCGAACGGGGAGCTGTTTTTT	CASGRERSNGELFF
TRBV18	16	few	TRBD1	TRBJ2-2	TGTGCCAGCTCGGAGCAGACAGGGCAGAACACCGGGGAGCTGTTTTTT	CASSEQTGQNTGELFF
TRBV29-1	12	NA	NA	TRBJ1-2	TGCAGCGTTGAATCGGGGGGCTATGGCTACACCTTC	CSVESGGYGYTF
TRBV29-1	15	NA	TRBD1	TRBJ1-1	TGCAGCGTTGGGCCGCTGGGACAGGGGGGCACTGAAGCTTTCTTT	CSVGPLGQGGTEAFF
TRBV30	14	NA	NA	TRBJ2-6	TGTGCCGCCGGGGGCTACTCTGGGGCCAACGTCCTGACTTTC	CAAGGYSGANVLTF
TRBV29-1	14	few	NA	TRBJ1-4	TGCAGCGTTGGGGAGCCAGGCCCTGGTGAAAAACTGTTTTTT	CSVGEPGPGEKLFF
TRBV9	15	NA	TRBD2	TRBJ2-1	TGTGCCAGCAGCGTAGTAGCGGGGTCCTACAATGAGCAGTTCTTC	CASSVVAGSYNEQFF
TRBV30	15	NA	TRBD1	TRBJ1-5	TGTGCCTGGAGAATGGGGACAGCACGCAATCAGCCCCAGCATTTT	CAWRMGTARNQPQHF
TRBV6-6	12	NA	NA	TRBJ1-1	TGTGCCAGCAGCGCCGAGGGGGGGATAGCTTTCTTT	CASSAEGGIAFF
TRBV6-5	14	NA	TRBD2	TRBJ2-7	TGTGCCAGCAGACGAACTAGCGGGAGAGACGAGCAGTACTTC	CASRRTSGRDEQYF
TRBV15	16	many	NA	TRBJ2-5	TGTGCCACCAGCAGAGATGTTTGGAGGGGTGGAGAGACCCAGTACTTC	CATSRDVWRGGETQYF
TRBV28	15	NA	TRBD1	TRBJ1-2	TGTGCCAGCAGTTTATCTGGGACAGCCTTCTATGGCTACACCTTC	CASSLSGTAFYGYTF
TRBV28	17	NA	NA	TRBJ2-5	TGTGCCAGCAGTTTACCCTCGGGACTTGGACGGGAAGAGACCCAGTACTTC	CASSLPSGLGREETQYF
TRBV5-1	16	many	NA	TRBJ2-3	TGCGCCAGCAGCTTGGATGGGGTCAGGGTGGGAGATACGCAGTATTTT	CASSLDGVRVGDTQYF
TRBV6-5	13	few	NA	TRBJ2-7	TGTGCCAGCAGCCCTGGGATTGCTAGGGAGGAGTACTTC	CASSPGIAREEYF
TRBV7-2	15	NA	NA	TRBJ1-2	TGTGCCAGCAGTCTCTCGGAAACTACCCGTATGCCCTACACCTTC	CASSLSETTRMPYTF
TRBV19	14	few	NA	TRBJ2-3	TGTGCCAGTAGTATTCGACCTAGCTCTGATACGCAGTATTTT	CASSIRPSSDTQYF
TRBV4-2	14	NA	NA	TRBJ2-5	TGTGCCAGCAGCCAAGCCTGGGGACAAGAGACCCAGTACTTC	CASSQAWGQETQYF
TRBV11-1	14	few	NA	TRBJ1-1	TGTGCCAGCAGCGACTCAGGGTCCGACACTGAAGCTTTCTTT	CASSDSGSDTEAFF
TRBV10-3	13	NA	NA	TRBJ1-5	TGTGCCATCAGTGAAAACAGCAATCAGCCCCAGCATTTT	CAISENSNQPQHF
TRBV7-2	14	few	TRBD1	TRBJ2-1	TGTGCCAGCAGCTTAGAGCAGGGGGACAATGAGCAGTTCTTC	CASSLEQGDNEQFF
TRBV7-2	14	few	TRBD1	TRBJ2-7	TGTGCCAGCAGCCGGGACAGGGGTCCCTACGAGCAGTACTTC	CASSRDRGPYEQYF
TRBV27	14	medium-sized	NA	TRBJ2-1	TGTGCCAGCAGTTTGAGGGGGGGCCGCGGTGAGCAGTTCTTC	CASSLRGGRGEQFF
TRBV27	20	few	NA	TRBJ2-6	TGTGCCAGCAGGCCGAGACCCTCAGGGGGAGGCTCCTCTGGGGCCAACGTCCTGACTTTC	CASRPRPSGGGSSGANVLTF
TRBV28	14	NA	TRBD1	TRBJ1-1	TGTGCCAGCAGTTTACGCGGACAGGGCTCTGAAGCTTTCTTT	CASSLRGQGSEAFF
TRBV30	15	few	NA	TRBJ1-2	TGTGCCTGGAGTCGTGGGCCGGGAAGAAACTATGGCTACACCTTC	CAWSRGPGRNYGYTF
TRBV28	15	NA	NA	TRBJ1-4	TGTGCCAGCGGTCTCCCACGGGGGGGAACTGAAAAACTGTTTTTT	CASGLPRGGTEKLFF
TRBV30	13	few	NA	TRBJ1-5	TGTGCCTGGAGTGCAGGGTTGAATCAGCCCCAGCATTTT	CAWSAGLNQPQHF
TRBV7-2	15	few	TRBD2	TRBJ2-5	TGTGCCAGCAGCGAGACTAGCGGGAGGTTTGAGACCCAGTACTTC	CASSETSGRFETQYF